This T cell receptor (beta chain) was recorded in a study of control samples from healthy donors and cancer patients. Measured with immunoSEQ multiplex PCR; TCRdb has only the in-frame clones, and not every one. The sample has approximately 85,000 clones, 85% to 90% seen once; the top ten hold approximately 7.6%. CDR1 and CDR2 (germline): MRHNA, SNTAGT. Trimming removed 3 bases at V and 1 base at J, with 6 bases between. The CDR3 extends over 13 amino acids. The sequenced sample consisted of blood. V is TRBV6-4 and J is TRBJ1-1; D gene uncertain. The receptor was isolated from an older woman in good health. The CDR3 here is CASSEFRNTEAFF. The CDR3 DNA is TGTGCCAGCAGTGAGTTCCGGAACACTGAAGCTTTCTTT.